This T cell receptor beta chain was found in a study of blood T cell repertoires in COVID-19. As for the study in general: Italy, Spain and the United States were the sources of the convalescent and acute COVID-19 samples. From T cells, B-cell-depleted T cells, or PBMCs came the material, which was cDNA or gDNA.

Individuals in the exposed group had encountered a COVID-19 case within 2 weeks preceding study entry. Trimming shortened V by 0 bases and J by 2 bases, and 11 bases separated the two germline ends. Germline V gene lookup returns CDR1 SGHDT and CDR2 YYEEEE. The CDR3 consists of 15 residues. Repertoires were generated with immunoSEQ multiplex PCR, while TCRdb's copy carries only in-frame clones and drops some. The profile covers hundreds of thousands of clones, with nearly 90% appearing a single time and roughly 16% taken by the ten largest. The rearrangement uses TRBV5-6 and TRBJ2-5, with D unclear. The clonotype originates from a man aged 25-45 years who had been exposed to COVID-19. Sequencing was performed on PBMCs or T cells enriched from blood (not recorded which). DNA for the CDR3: TGTGCCAGCAGCTTGGGGATCCTAGGACAAGAGACCCAGTACTTC. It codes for CASSLGILGQETQYF.